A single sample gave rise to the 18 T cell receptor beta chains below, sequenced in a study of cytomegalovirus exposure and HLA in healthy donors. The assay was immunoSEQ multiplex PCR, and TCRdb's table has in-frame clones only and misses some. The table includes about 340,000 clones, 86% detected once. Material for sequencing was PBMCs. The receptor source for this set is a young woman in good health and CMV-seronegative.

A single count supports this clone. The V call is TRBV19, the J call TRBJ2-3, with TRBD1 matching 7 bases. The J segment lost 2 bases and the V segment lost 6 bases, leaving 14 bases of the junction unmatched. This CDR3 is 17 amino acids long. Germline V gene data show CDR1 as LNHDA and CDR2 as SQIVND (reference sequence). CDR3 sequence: CASRRTGGSSFTDTQYF. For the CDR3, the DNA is TGTGCCAGTAGAAGGACAGGCGGTAGCAGCTTCACAGATACGCAGTATTTT.

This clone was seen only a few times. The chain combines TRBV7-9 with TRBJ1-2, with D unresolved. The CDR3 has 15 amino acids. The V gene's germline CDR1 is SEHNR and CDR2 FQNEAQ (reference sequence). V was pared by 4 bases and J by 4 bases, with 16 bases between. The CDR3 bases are TGTGCCAGCAGCTCGGCAGGTGACCACTCCTATGGCTACACCTTC. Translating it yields CASSSAGDHSYGYTF. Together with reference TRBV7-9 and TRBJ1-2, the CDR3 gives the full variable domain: DTGVSQNPRHKITKRGQNVTFRCDPISEHNRLYWYRQTLGQGPEFLTYFQNEAQLEKSRLLSDRFSAERPKGSFSTLEIQRTEQGDSAMYLCASSSAGDHSYGYTFGSGTRLTVV.

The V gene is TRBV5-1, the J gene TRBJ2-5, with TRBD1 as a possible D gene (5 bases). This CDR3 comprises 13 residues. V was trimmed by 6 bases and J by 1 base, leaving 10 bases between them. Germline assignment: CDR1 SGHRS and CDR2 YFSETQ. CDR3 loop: CASTDTAQETQYF. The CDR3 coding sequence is TGCGCCAGCACGGACACCGCCCAAGAGACCCAGTACTTC.

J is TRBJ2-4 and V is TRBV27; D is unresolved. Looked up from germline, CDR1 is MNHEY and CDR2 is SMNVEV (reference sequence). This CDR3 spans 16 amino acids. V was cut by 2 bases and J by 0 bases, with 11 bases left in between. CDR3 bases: TGTGCCAGCAGTTTACTAGGCATTCTAGCCAAAAACATTCAGTACTTC. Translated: CASSLLGILAKNIQYF.

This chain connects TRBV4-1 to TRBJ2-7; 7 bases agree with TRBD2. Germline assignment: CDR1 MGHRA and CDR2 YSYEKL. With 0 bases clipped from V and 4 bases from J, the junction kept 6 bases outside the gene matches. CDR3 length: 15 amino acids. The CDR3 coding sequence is TGCGCCAGCAGCCAAGATCTCGGCGGGAGTTACGAGCAGTACTTC. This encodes CASSQDLGGSYEQYF.

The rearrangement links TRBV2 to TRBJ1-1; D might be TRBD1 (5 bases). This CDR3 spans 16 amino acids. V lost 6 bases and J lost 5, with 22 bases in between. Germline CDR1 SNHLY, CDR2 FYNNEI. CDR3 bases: TGTGCCAGCAGCCGGGGGAGGGGAACAACTAGGACTGAAGCTTTCTTT. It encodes CASSRGRGTTRTEAFF.

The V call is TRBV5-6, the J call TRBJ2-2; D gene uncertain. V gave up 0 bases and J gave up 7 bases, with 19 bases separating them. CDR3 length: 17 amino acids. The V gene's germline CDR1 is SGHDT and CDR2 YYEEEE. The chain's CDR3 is CASSLALESVKYGELFF. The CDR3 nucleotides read TGTGCCAGCAGCTTGGCCTTGGAGTCTGTTAAATACGGGGAGCTGTTTTTT.

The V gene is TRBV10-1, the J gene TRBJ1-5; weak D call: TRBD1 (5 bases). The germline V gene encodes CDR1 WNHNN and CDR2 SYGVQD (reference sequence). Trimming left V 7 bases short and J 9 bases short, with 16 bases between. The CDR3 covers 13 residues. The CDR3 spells CASKQATTMPQHF. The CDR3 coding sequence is TGCGCCAGCAAACAGGCTACAACAATGCCCCAGCATTTT.

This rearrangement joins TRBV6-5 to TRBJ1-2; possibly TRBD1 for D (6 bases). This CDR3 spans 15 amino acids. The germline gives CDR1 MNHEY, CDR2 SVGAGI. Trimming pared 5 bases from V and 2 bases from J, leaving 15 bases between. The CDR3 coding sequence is TGTGCCAGCAGTCAATCCGGGACACCCAACTATGGCTACACCTTC. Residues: CASSQSGTPNYGYTF.

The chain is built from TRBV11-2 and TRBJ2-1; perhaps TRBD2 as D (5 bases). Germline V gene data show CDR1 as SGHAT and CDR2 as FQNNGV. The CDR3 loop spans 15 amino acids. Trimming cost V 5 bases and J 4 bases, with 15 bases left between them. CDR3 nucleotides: TGTGCCAGCAGCCCGGACCGTAGAGGGTACAATGAGCAGTTCTTC. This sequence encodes CASSPDRRGYNEQFF.

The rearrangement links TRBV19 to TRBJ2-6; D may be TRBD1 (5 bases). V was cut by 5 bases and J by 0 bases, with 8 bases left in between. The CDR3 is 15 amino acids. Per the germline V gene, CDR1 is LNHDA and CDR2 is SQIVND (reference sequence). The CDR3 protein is CASSFRVSGANVLTF. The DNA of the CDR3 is TGTGCCAGTAGTTTCAGGGTCTCTGGGGCCAACGTCCTGACTTTC. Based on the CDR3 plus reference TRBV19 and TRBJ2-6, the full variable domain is DGGITQSPKYLFRKEGQNVTLSCEQNLNHDAMYWYRQDPGQGLRLIYYSQIVNDFQKGDIAEGYSVSREKKESFPLTVTSAQKNPTAFYLCASSFRVSGANVLTFGAGSRLTVL.

The DNA of the CDR3 is TGTGCCAGCTCCCCGGCGACGGAGCACGAGCAGTACTTC. Its translation is CASSPATEHEQYF. This chain joins TRBV18 and TRBJ2-7; D unclear. Germline CDR1 and CDR2: KGHSH and LQKENI. CDR3 size: 13 residues. Trimming stripped 6 bases from V and 5 bases from J, with 14 bases between.

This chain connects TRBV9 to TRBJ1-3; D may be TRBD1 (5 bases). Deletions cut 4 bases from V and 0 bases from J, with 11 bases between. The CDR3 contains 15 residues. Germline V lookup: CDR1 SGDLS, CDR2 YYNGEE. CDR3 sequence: CASSPRGFSGNTIYF. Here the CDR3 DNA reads TGTGCCAGCAGCCCAAGGGGTTTCTCTGGAAACACCATATATTTT.

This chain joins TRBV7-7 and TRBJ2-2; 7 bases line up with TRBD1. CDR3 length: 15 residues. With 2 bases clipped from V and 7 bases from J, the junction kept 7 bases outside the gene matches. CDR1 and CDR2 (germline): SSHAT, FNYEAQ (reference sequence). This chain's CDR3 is CASSLIGGRNGELFF. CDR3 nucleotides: TGTGCCAGCAGCTTAATAGGGGGCCGTAACGGGGAGCTGTTTTTT.

The CDR3 is CSAQQFNEQFF. CDR3 sequence (DNA): TGCAGTGCTCAACAGTTCAATGAGCAGTTCTTC. J is TRBJ2-1 and V is TRBV20-1; D uncertain. Germline assignment: CDR1 DFQATT and CDR2 SNEGSKA (reference sequence). V gave up 5 bases and J gave up 6 bases, with 8 bases separating them. The CDR3 has 11 amino acids.

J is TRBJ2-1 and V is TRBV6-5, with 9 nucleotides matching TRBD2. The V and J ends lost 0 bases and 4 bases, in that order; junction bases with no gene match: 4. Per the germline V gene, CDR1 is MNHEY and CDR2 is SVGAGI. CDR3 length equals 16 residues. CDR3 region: CASSYSGLASYNEQFF. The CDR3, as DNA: TGTGCCAGCAGTTACTCAGGACTAGCGAGTTACAATGAGCAGTTCTTC.

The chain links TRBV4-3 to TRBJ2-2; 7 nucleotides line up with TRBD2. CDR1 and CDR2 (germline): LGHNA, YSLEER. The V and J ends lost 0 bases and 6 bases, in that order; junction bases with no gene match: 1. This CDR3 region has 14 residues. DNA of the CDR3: TGCGCCAGCAGCCAAGATCGGGGGGCCGGGGAGCTGTTTTTT. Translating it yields CASSQDRGAGELFF.

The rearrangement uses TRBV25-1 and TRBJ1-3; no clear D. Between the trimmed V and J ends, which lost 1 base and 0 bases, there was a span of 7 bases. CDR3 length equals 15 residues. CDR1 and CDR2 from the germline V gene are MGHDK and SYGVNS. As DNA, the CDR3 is TGTGCCAGCAGTGAATTGAGGGACTCTGGAAACACCATATATTTT. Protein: CASSELRDSGNTIYF.